This T cell receptor (beta chain) was observed in a study of T cell responses to AZD1222 COVID-19 vaccine. Study-wide results and caveats: All repertoire sampling was performed exclusively after the peak T cell response. The breadth and depth of Spike-specific TCRs increased once two AZD1222 doses had been given.

About this clone: Its antigen is unknown.

TCRdb's copy holds only in-frame clones and misses some; the assay was immunoSEQ multiplex PCR. Found here are 90,000 to 110,000 clones, 70% to 90% of them singletons; the top ten hold roughly 13%. This CDR3 contains 15 residues. Germline V lookup: CDR1 SEHNR, CDR2 FQNEAQ (reference sequence). V lost 2 bases, J lost 2 bases, and 10 bases lay in between. Sequencing used peripheral blood, obtained on day 0 of MenACWY control vaccination. V is TRBV7-9 and J is TRBJ2-1, with D possibly being TRBD1 (6 bases). The TCR originated in an adult in good health. The DNA for the CDR3 is TGTGCCAGCAGCTTAAGCCAGGGGCCCTACAATGAGCAGTTCTTC. Its translation: CASSLSQGPYNEQFF.